Ten or more counts support the clone carrying this TCR beta chain. Antigen unknown. The CDR3 runs to 16 residues. Germline V gene data show CDR1 as SGHRS and CDR2 as YFSETQ. The J segment lost 7 bases and the V segment lost 1 base, leaving 8 bases of the junction unmatched. The sample is drawn from a study of T cells after yellow fever vaccination. Study findings and constraints: At approximately 95% for CD4 and 88% for CD8, most primary-vaccination clones showed up again after the booster. Abundant clonotypes (contaminants from the bulk population) could be present in FACS-sorted repertoires.

TCRdb fed the 5' RACE reads into MiXCR, producing one record per CDR3 protein. The table includes hundreds of thousands of distinct CDR3 sequences, roughly an eighth detected once. The TCR sequence derives from a man younger than 30 who received the YFV17D yellow fever vaccine. V gene TRBV5-1 combines with J gene TRBJ1-6; TRBD1 matches 7 bases. The sequenced sample was CD4+ T cells sorted from PBMCs, obtained 15 days after the yellow fever booster vaccination. CDR3 sequence reads: CASSLRPGQKNSPLHF. The CDR3 DNA reads TGCGCCAGCAGCTTGAGGCCGGGACAGAAGAATTCACCCCTCCACTTT.